The 29 T cell receptor beta chains below all came from one sample that was sequenced in a study of coeliac disease. Only in-frame clones appear in the TCRdb table, and some are missing; sequencing was by immunoSEQ multiplex PCR. Of approximately 9,100 clones in the sample, 50% to 70% were seen once. The source material was intraepithelial lymphocytes from the gut. These receptors all stem from a woman aged 55-70 years with celiac disease.

There are a few counts of this clone. V and J are TRBV11-2 and TRBJ1-5; D may be TRBD1 (6 bases). The germline gives CDR1 SGHAT, CDR2 FQNNGV. Trimming shortened V by 5 bases and J by 6 bases, and 11 bases separated the two germline ends. This CDR3 spans 13 amino acids. As DNA, the CDR3 is TGTGCCAGCAGCCTCGACAGGATTCAGCCCCAGCATTTT. Translating it yields CASSLDRIQPQHF.

The chain carries TRBV30 and TRBJ2-3; D gene unclear. Germline CDR1 is GTSNPN and CDR2 is SVGIG (reference sequence). The CDR3 is 10 residues long. V lost 5 bases, J lost 4 bases, and 4 bases lay in between. CDR3 nucleotides: TGTGCCTGGGAGGCAGATACGCAGTATTTT. Translating it yields CAWEADTQYF.

The J gene is TRBJ1-4, the V gene TRBV6-4; no reliable D call. V shed 6 bases and J shed 7 bases, with 15 bases lying between them. CDR1 is MRHNA, CDR2 SNTAGT, per germline. This CDR3 comprises 14 residues. In DNA, the CDR3 is TGTGCCAGCAGCCCTGGTGAGGGCGGTGAAAAACTGTTTTTT. Translated: CASSPGEGGEKLFF.

The genes are TRBV11-2 and TRBJ2-3, with 9 bases identical to TRBD2. Trimming removed 3 bases from V and 3 bases from J; junction bases left unmatched: 7. Per the germline V gene, CDR1 is SGHAT and CDR2 is FQNNGV. This CDR3 contains 16 residues. The DNA of the CDR3 is TGTGCCAGCAGCTTTATTGGGGCGGGGGGGACAGATACGCAGTATTTT. This sequence encodes CASSFIGAGGTDTQYF.

This sequence joins TRBV2 and TRBJ2-1; TRBD2 aligns across 16 bases. Germline V gives CDR1 SNHLY, CDR2 FYNNEI. J gave up 1 base and V 8 bases, and 11 bases lay outside the gene matches. CDR3 length equals 19 residues. The CDR3 is CASGGTSGREQRSYNEQFF. The CDR3 bases are TGTGCCAGCGGTGGGACTAGCGGGAGGGAGCAGAGATCCTACAATGAGCAGTTCTTC.

The V call is TRBV30, the J call TRBJ1-3; 7 positions match TRBD1. The CDR3 has 16 amino acids. The germline gives CDR1 GTSNPN, CDR2 SVGIG (reference sequence). J gave up 2 bases and V 3 bases, and 10 bases lay outside the gene matches. CDR3 DNA: TGTGCCTGGAGCCCCGACAGGGTACGGACTGGAAACACCATATATTTT. Its protein is CAWSPDRVRTGNTIYF.

This clone has just one count. This rearrangement joins TRBV6-1 to TRBJ2-7, with D maybe TRBD1 (5 bases). V was shortened by 6 bases and J by 3 bases, with 15 bases between the two germline ends. Germline V CDR1 and CDR2: MNHNS, SASEGT. The CDR3 consists of 14 residues. The CDR3 loop reads CASRRGVGLYEQYF. For the CDR3, the DNA is TGTGCCAGCAGAAGAGGCGTGGGGCTCTACGAGCAGTACTTC.

This clone has only a few counts. V usage is TRBV6-5 and J usage is TRBJ2-2; unclear D gene. Per the germline V gene, CDR1 is MNHEY and CDR2 is SVGAGI. The V end was cut by 5 bases, the J end by 8 bases, with 9 bases between. There are 12 residues in the CDR3. CDR3 in amino acids: CASSSHAGELFF. Written as DNA, the CDR3 is TGTGCCAGCAGTAGCCACGCGGGGGAGCTGTTTTTT.

This clone was detected only a few times. V gene TRBV6-6 combines with J gene TRBJ1-2, with a weak D call TRBD1 (5 bases). This CDR3 comprises 12 residues. The germline V gene encodes CDR1 MNHNY and CDR2 SVGAGI (reference sequence). V lost 2 bases, J lost 5 bases, and 6 bases lay in between. The CDR3 reads CASSYGGYGYTF. CDR3 DNA: TGTGCCAGCAGTTACGGGGGGTATGGCTACACCTTC.

The chain recombines TRBV4-1 with TRBJ2-1; 8 bases fit TRBD2. This CDR3 comprises 15 residues. J gave up 8 bases and V 4 bases, and 10 bases lay outside the gene matches. Germline lookup yields CDR1 MGHRA and CDR2 YSYEKL. Here the CDR3 DNA reads TGCGCCAGCAGCCCCCTGGGTCGGGAGGGCCATGAGCAGTTCTTC. The encoded protein is CASSPLGREGHEQFF.

This chain uses TRBV19 with TRBJ1-5; maybe TRBD1 (5 bases). The CDR3 runs 16 residues. The germline V gene has CDR1 LNHDA and CDR2 SQIVND (reference sequence). V was cut by 3 bases and J by 10 bases, with 22 bases left in between. The CDR3 DNA is TGTGCCAGTAGTATCACTGGGGACTCCGGCTCAGTTCCCCAGCATTTT. This codes for CASSITGDSGSVPQHF.

The chain is built from TRBV4-1 and TRBJ2-7; possibly TRBD1 for D (6 bases). With 4 bases removed from V and 7 bases from J, the gap between germline ends came to 17 bases. The CDR3 totals 14 residues. The germline V gene has CDR1 MGHRA and CDR2 YSYEKL. CDR3 in amino acids: CASSPRTDIEEQYF. The CDR3 DNA is TGCGCCAGCAGCCCCAGGACAGACATTGAGGAGCAGTACTTC.

Here the CDR3 DNA reads TGTGCCAGCAGGGACTACGGGGCTACGCAGTATTTT. This gives the protein CASRDYGATQYF. The genes are TRBV28 and TRBJ2-3, with D possibly TRBD2 on 6 matching bases. Germline assignment: CDR1 MDHEN and CDR2 SYDVKM. Trimming pared 6 bases from V and 8 bases from J, leaving 12 bases between. The CDR3 spans 12 residues. The full variable domain, in which reference TRBV28 and TRBJ2-3 provide the parts outside the CDR3, is DVKVTQSSRYLVKRTGEKVFLECVQDMDHENMFWYRQDPGLGLRLIYFSYDVKMKEKGDIPEGYSVSREKKERFSLILESASTNQTSMYLCASRDYGATQYFGPGTRLTVL.

The chain has TRBV19 and TRBJ1-4; D unclear. The germline V gene has CDR1 LNHDA and CDR2 SQIVND (reference sequence). V dropped 9 bases and J dropped 5 bases, with 19 bases sitting between them. There are 15 residues in the CDR3. The CDR3 DNA reads TGTGCCAGCAGAGAGATCCAGGAATACAATGAAAAACTGTTTTTT. Protein sequence: CASREIQEYNEKLFF.

This rearrangement joins TRBV10-3 to TRBJ1-2, with D perhaps TRBD1 (6 bases). The CDR3 extends over 13 amino acids. CDR1 is ENHRY and CDR2 is SYGVKD in the germline V gene. Trimming stripped 6 bases from V and 2 bases from J, with 10 bases between. The CDR3 loop is CAISTQGNYGYTF. CDR3 nucleotide sequence: TGTGCCATCAGCACCCAGGGGAACTATGGCTACACCTTC.

CDR3 region: CASSVGGRASGYNEQFF. CDR3 nucleotide sequence: TGTGCCAGCAGCGTAGGGGGAAGGGCTAGCGGGTACAATGAGCAGTTCTTC. V is TRBV9 and J is TRBJ2-1; TRBD2 matches at 8 bases. After removal of 0 bases from V and 4 bases from J, the junction contained 9 bases not matched to a gene. Germline CDR1 SGDLS, CDR2 YYNGEE. The CDR3 runs 17 residues.

The chain recombines TRBV28 with TRBJ1-1, with D possibly TRBD1 on 6 matching bases. The CDR3 consists of 14 residues. V was clipped by 6 bases and J by 4 bases, with 15 bases between them. Germline loops: CDR1 MDHEN, CDR2 SYDVKM. Written as DNA, the CDR3 is TGTGCCAGCAGGCCCAGGGGATCAACCACTGAAGCTTTCTTT. Amino acids: CASRPRGSTTEAFF.

This clone came up a few times. The rearrangement uses TRBV6-1 and TRBJ2-7; tentatively, D is TRBD2 (5 bases). The CDR3 sequence is 14 residues long. The V and J ends lost 10 bases and 0 bases respectively, with 16 bases between them. The germline gives CDR1 MNHNS, CDR2 SASEGT. The DNA for the CDR3 is TGTGCCACCCTTTTAGGAGGCGGCTCCTACGAGCAGTACTTC. Protein product: CATLLGGGSYEQYF.

The rearrangement uses TRBV15 and TRBJ1-5; perhaps TRBD1 as D (6 bases). CDR3 length equals 15 residues. Trimming took 9 bases from V and 2 from J, leaving 17 bases between them. Per the germline V gene, CDR1 is LNHNV and CDR2 is YYDKDF (reference sequence). Here the CDR3 DNA reads TGTGCCACTCGCGGGGGGCATCAGGGCAATCAGCCCCAGCATTTT. This codes for CATRGGHQGNQPQHF.

This clone is classed as large (0.1 to 1%). The chain joins TRBV11-1 to TRBJ2-3; 12 bases agree with TRBD2. This CDR3 is 17 amino acids long. The germline CDR1 and CDR2 sequences are SGHAT and FQDESV (reference sequence). J gave up 2 bases and V 3 bases, and 6 bases lay outside the gene matches. The CDR3 spells CASSLSSGGASTDTQYF. In DNA, the CDR3 is TGTGCCAGCAGCTTGTCTAGCGGGGGGGCCTCCACAGATACGCAGTATTTT.

The rearrangement uses TRBV2 and TRBJ1-5, with a possible D match to TRBD1 (6 bases). The V end was cut by 8 bases, the J end by 5 bases, with 16 bases between. Germline CDR1 is SNHLY and CDR2 is FYNNEI. The CDR3 is made up of 14 amino acids. The CDR3 here is CASGTSRDDQPQHF. CDR3 nucleotides: TGTGCCAGCGGGACAAGTCGAGACGATCAGCCCCAGCATTTT.

A note on this clone: This likely came from a read error, as a far larger clone is one base away. Other DNA sequences from this sample encode an identical CDR3 as well. In nucleotides, the CDR3 is TGTGCCAGCAGCCCGAGGGGGACGGGGATCTCCCCCCAGCATTTT. Translation gives CASSPRGTGISPQHF. The V gene is TRBV4-2, the J gene TRBJ1-5, with D perhaps TRBD1 (6 bases). The V gene lost 4 bases and the J gene lost 10 bases, with 20 bases spanning the gap. The CDR3 has 15 amino acids. Germline V gene data show CDR1 as LGHNA and CDR2 as YNFKEQ.

This clone showed up just a few times. The V call is TRBV11-2, the J call TRBJ2-7, with 11 positions matching TRBD2. Germline CDR1 and CDR2: SGHAT and FQNNGV. With V trimmed by 0 bases and J by 0 bases, 4 bases remained unmatched. The CDR3 runs to 17 residues. Here the CDR3 reads CASSLEPGLAASYEQYF. DNA of the CDR3: TGTGCCAGCAGCTTAGAACCGGGACTAGCGGCCTCCTACGAGCAGTACTTC.

The sample holds a few counts of this clone. This chain links TRBV4-2 with TRBJ2-3; TRBD2 matches 11 bases. The CDR3 has 17 amino acids. V shed 0 bases, J shed 8 bases, and the junction held 10 bases outside the gene matches. Germline V lookup: CDR1 LGHNA, CDR2 YNFKEQ. CDR3 loop: CASSQDATSGSATTQYF. In DNA, the CDR3 is TGTGCCAGCAGCCAAGATGCCACTAGCGGGAGTGCAACTACGCAGTATTTT.

This clone was picked up a small number of times. The CDR3 DNA reads as TGTGCCAGCAATACAGGGGAAAGGCCCTACGAGCAGTACTTC. The encoded protein is CASNTGERPYEQYF. The gene calls are TRBV21-1 and TRBJ2-7; no DNA check was done on the table's D call, TRBD1. TRBV21-1 is listed as a pseudogene. CDR3 length: 14 amino acids.

The chain uses TRBV5-1 and TRBJ1-1; D may be TRBD1 (6 bases). Looked up from germline, CDR1 is SGHRS and CDR2 is YFSETQ. V lost 4 bases, J lost 4 bases, and 17 bases lay in between. The CDR3 extends over 15 amino acids. The CDR3 loop reads CASSLRHRECTEAFF. The CDR3 coding sequence is TGCGCCAGCAGCCTACGCCACAGGGAGTGCACTGAAGCTTTCTTT.

The chain uses TRBV5-1 and TRBJ1-3; D remains ambiguous. Trimming took 2 bases from V and 2 from J, leaving 8 bases between them. Germline lookup yields CDR1 SGHRS and CDR2 YFSETQ. CDR3 length: 14 residues. The CDR3 loop is CASSFEGAGNTIYF. The CDR3 region has the DNA TGCGCCAGCAGCTTTGAGGGAGCTGGAAACACCATATATTTT.

The chain uses TRBV15 and TRBJ1-3, with D tentatively TRBD1 (5 bases). This CDR3 contains 16 residues. Germline V gene sequence: CDR1 LNHNV, CDR2 YYDKDF (reference sequence). Trimming took off 1 base at V and 0 bases at J, with 10 bases between the two ends. The CDR3 DNA sequence: TGTGCCACCAGCAGAGGGGGACTGGTCTCTGGAAACACCATATATTTT. Translation: CATSRGGLVSGNTIYF.

The genes are TRBV6-6 and TRBJ2-3; maybe TRBD2 (6 bases). CDR3 length: 14 residues. Deletions cut 8 bases from V and 1 base from J, with 13 bases between. CDR1 is MNHNY, CDR2 SVGAGI, per germline (reference sequence). The CDR3 region is CASSLWGGTDTQYF. Written as DNA, the CDR3 is TGTGCCAGCTCCCTATGGGGGGGCACAGATACGCAGTATTTT.